This entry lists 15 T cell receptor beta chains sequenced from one sample in a study of PD-1 blockade in mismatch repair-deficient tumors. Here immunoSEQ multiplex PCR was the method, and the copy in TCRdb shows in-frame clones only, minus some. The table records 95,000 to 150,000 clones, 86% of them present only once. The sequences come from peripheral blood, collected 44 weeks after starting pembrolizumab. Every receptor here comes from an adult with mismatch repair-deficient cancer.

The CDR3, as DNA: TGTGCCAGCAGCCAAAGTAGCGGGAGGTACCAAGAGACCCAGTACTTC. It translates to CASSQSSGRYQETQYF. The V call is TRBV21-1, the J call TRBJ2-5; the table calls TRBD2, which could not be checked here. TRBV21-1 is listed as a pseudogene. The CDR3 sequence is 16 residues long.

There are many counts of this clone. The chain combines TRBV5-5 with TRBJ2-1; either TRBD1 or TRBD2 may supply D (5 bases each). The ends were cut back, 1 base at V and 8 bases at J, with 10 bases in the middle. Germline V lookup: CDR1 SGHKS, CDR2 YYEKEE (reference sequence). The CDR3 is made up of 13 amino acids. In nucleotides, the CDR3 is TGTGCCAGCAGCTTGTTAGGGGAGTATGAGCAGTTCTTC. Encoded protein: CASSLLGEYEQFF.

This chain connects TRBV30 to TRBJ1-2; TRBD1 matches at 8 bases. V dropped 3 bases and J dropped 1; count of bases not matched to a gene: 4. The CDR3 is 14 residues long. Looked up from germline, CDR1 is GTSNPN and CDR2 is SVGIG (reference sequence). DNA of the CDR3: TGTGCCTGGAGACGGACAGGGCTTAACTATGGCTACACCTTC. Translating it yields CAWRRTGLNYGYTF.

Regarding this clone: One junction end disagrees with the germline gene, perhaps due to a read error. The genes are TRBV7-7 and TRBJ2-5; the match to TRBD2 covers 11 bases. The germline V gene encodes CDR1 SSHAT and CDR2 FNYEAQ (reference sequence). The CDR3 has 16 residues. The CDR3 sequence is CASSTGLAGPQETQYF. In DNA form, the CDR3 reads TGTGCTAGCAGCACAGGACTAGCGGGTCCTCAAGAGACCCAGTACTTC.

The chain links TRBV19 to TRBJ1-1, with D possibly TRBD1 on 5 matching bases. There are 14 residues in the CDR3. V shed 3 bases and J shed 10 bases, with 18 bases lying between them. Per the germline V gene, CDR1 is LNHDA and CDR2 is SQIVND (reference sequence). As DNA, the CDR3 is TGTGCCAGTAGTATGGTTCCGGGGACCTCGGGAGCTTTCTTT. This gives the protein CASSMVPGTSGAFF. Complete variable domain (other parts from reference TRBV19 and TRBJ1-1): DGGITQSPKYLFRKEGQNVTLSCEQNLNHDAMYWYRQDPGQGLRLIYYSQIVNDFQKGDIAEGYSVSREKKESFPLTVTSAQKNPTAFYLCASSMVPGTSGAFFGQGTRLTVV.

The rearrangement uses TRBV9 and TRBJ2-3; D is ambiguous. Germline lookup yields CDR1 SGDLS and CDR2 YYNGEE. Deletions cut 3 bases from V and 1 base from J, with 3 bases between. This CDR3 comprises 12 residues. CDR3 sequence reads: CASSARTDTQYF. CDR3 nucleotides: TGTGCCAGCAGCGCGCGCACAGATACGCAGTATTTT.

The chain joins TRBV29-1 to TRBJ2-3, with D uncertain. Germline lookup yields CDR1 SQVTM and CDR2 ANQGSEA. V was cut by 7 bases and J by 4 bases, with 9 bases left in between. The CDR3 spans 11 residues. This chain's CDR3 is CSGSGADTQYF. In DNA form, the CDR3 reads TGCAGCGGTTCTGGAGCAGATACGCAGTATTTT.

This clone was found once. This chain links TRBV4-1 with TRBJ1-5, with a weak D call TRBD1 (5 bases). This CDR3 has 17 residues. Germline loops: CDR1 MGHRA, CDR2 YSYEKL. Trimming cost V 3 bases and J 5 bases, with 20 bases left between them. In DNA form, the CDR3 reads TGCGCCAGCAGCCAGCCGGCGGGGGGTTACACCTATCAGCCCCAGCATTTT. This gives the protein CASSQPAGGYTYQPQHF.

The gene calls are TRBV7-2 and TRBJ2-3; possibly TRBD2 for D (6 bases). The CDR3 is 14 amino acids. Trimming removed 3 bases from V and 4 bases from J, with 11 bases in between. Germline CDR1 reads SGHTA; CDR2 reads FQGNSA. In nucleotides, the CDR3 is TGTGCCAGCAGCTTTACAGGAGGGGCAGATACGCAGTATTTT. This codes for CASSFTGGADTQYF.

The chain joins TRBV6-6 to TRBJ2-5; TRBD2 matches at 9 bases. CDR1 MNHNY and CDR2 SVGAGI come from the germline V gene (reference sequence). The CDR3 is 16 amino acids. J was trimmed by 2 bases and V by 5 bases; bases with no gene match: 9. CDR3: CASSLLPSGAQETQYF. The CDR3 DNA follows: TGTGCCAGCAGTCTCCTTCCTAGCGGGGCTCAAGAGACCCAGTACTTC.

In this sample, this clone turned up a few times. At one boundary the junction diverges from the germline segment, which might be a read error. The V gene is TRBV2, the J gene TRBJ1-5; D is possibly TRBD1 (6 bases). The CDR3 totals 15 residues. Germline loops: CDR1 SNHLY, CDR2 FYNNEI. Written as DNA, the CDR3 is TGTGCCAGCAGGGAAGGACAGACCACCAATCAGCCCCAGCATTTT. Residues: CASREGQTTNQPQHF.

A word on this clone: Different DNA sequences within this sample yield the same CDR3. The J gene is TRBJ1-1, the V gene TRBV15; possibly TRBD1 for D (5 bases). V was clipped by 3 bases and J by 1 base, with 6 bases between them. The germline V gene encodes CDR1 LNHNV and CDR2 YYDKDF (reference sequence). The CDR3 consists of 13 residues. The CDR3 region has the DNA TGTGCCACCAGCAGCACAGGGAACACTGAAGCTTTCTTT. Protein product: CATSSTGNTEAFF.

This chain connects TRBV6-1 to TRBJ2-7; the D gene is possibly TRBD2 (5 bases). With 7 bases removed from V and 9 bases from J, the gap between germline ends came to 13 bases. CDR1 MNHNS and CDR2 SASEGT come from the germline V gene. This CDR3 comprises 11 residues. The CDR3 DNA sequence: TGTGCCAGCACCCATGGAGGTGTGCAGTACTTC. Translating gives CASTHGGVQYF.

The rearrangement uses TRBV28 and TRBJ2-7; weak D call: TRBD2 (7 bases). The V end was cut by 8 bases, the J end by 5 bases, with 19 bases between. The CDR3 length is 14 residues. Germline V gene sequence: CDR1 MDHEN, CDR2 SYDVKM. The CDR3 is CASVRSGTTDEQYF. The CDR3 DNA sequence: TGTGCCAGCGTCCGCAGCGGGACAACCGACGAGCAGTACTTC.

This chain links TRBV2 with TRBJ2-3; D is unclear. Germline lookup yields CDR1 SNHLY and CDR2 FYNNEI. CDR3 length: 15 residues. V lost 6 bases and J lost 0, with 13 bases in between. The chain's CDR3 is CASSPSGSSTDTQYF. The DNA for the CDR3 is TGTGCCAGCAGCCCCTCCGGGTCTAGCACAGATACGCAGTATTTT.